Shown below are 11 T cell receptor beta chains from a single sample sequenced in a study of CD8 T cells in ankylosing spondylitis. TCRdb independently ran MiXCR on the 5' RACE reads; one entry per CDR3 protein. The sample lists a few hundred thousand distinct CDR3 sequences, around 20% seen once, with around 14% in the top ten. Sequenced input: blood, either unsorted or a sorted T cell fraction (not recorded which). The receptor set was obtained from a male donor with ankylosing spondylitis or in good health (not recorded which).

The chain carries TRBV15 and TRBJ2-2, with D possibly being TRBD2 (5 bases). The CDR3 loop spans 13 amino acids. The germline V gene encodes CDR1 LNHNV and CDR2 YYDKDF (reference sequence). Trimming left V 1 base short and J 8 bases short, with 8 bases between. The CDR3 loop reads CATSRVPGGELFF. The CDR3 region has the DNA TGTGCCACCAGCAGAGTCCCGGGGGGGGAGCTGTTTTTT.

The table lists this clonotype with a few counts. The J gene is TRBJ2-5, the V gene TRBV5-1; 12 nucleotides match TRBD2. V gave up 4 bases and J gave up 1 base; unmatched junction bases: 8. CDR3 size: 17 residues. Looked up from germline, CDR1 is SGHRS and CDR2 is YFSETQ. CDR3 bases: TGCGCCAGCAGCCCGACGGGACTAGCGGGCTTCCAAGAGACCCAGTACTTC. Residues: CASSPTGLAGFQETQYF. The variable domain in full, completed from reference TRBV5-1 and TRBJ2-5, reads KAGVTQTPRYLIKTRGQQVTLSCSPISGHRSVSWYQQTPGQGLQFLFEYFSETQRNKGNFPGRFSGRQFSNSRSEMNVSTLELGDSALYLCASSPTGLAGFQETQYFGPGTRLLVL.

This rearrangement joins TRBV29-1 to TRBJ2-5; no clear D. V lost 4 bases to trimming and J lost 0 bases, with 6 bases between them. The CDR3 consists of 12 residues. Looked up from germline, CDR1 is SQVTM and CDR2 is ANQGSEA. The CDR3 nucleotides are TGCAGCGTTGCTGACGACCAAGAGACCCAGTACTTC. It codes for CSVADDQETQYF.

The genes are TRBV7-9 and TRBJ2-5; possible D gene TRBD2, 6 bases. The CDR3 is made up of 13 amino acids. The germline V gene has CDR1 SEHNR and CDR2 FQNEAQ (reference sequence). The V gene lost 6 bases and the J gene lost 5 bases, with 13 bases spanning the gap. The DNA for the CDR3 is TGTGCCAGCAGTACCCCGCGGGGTGAGACCCAGTACTTC. Protein sequence: CASSTPRGETQYF.

The chain employs TRBV5-1 and TRBJ2-7, with D possibly being TRBD2 (6 bases). The germline V gene encodes CDR1 SGHRS and CDR2 YFSETQ. The V end lost 0 bases, the J end lost 3 bases, and 13 bases lay between the germline ends. The CDR3 has 15 residues. The CDR3 loop reads CASSLETGLVYEQYF. The CDR3 bases are TGCGCCAGCAGCTTGGAGACGGGACTTGTCTACGAGCAGTACTTC.

The rearrangement joins TRBV28 to TRBJ2-5, with TRBD2 identical over 14 bases. This CDR3 has 16 residues. J was trimmed by 5 bases and V by 6 bases; bases with no gene match: 8. CDR1 and CDR2 (germline): MDHEN, SYDVKM. CDR3 nucleotide sequence: TGTGCCAGCAGCTCCGGACTAGCGGGGGGTTGGGAGACCCAGTACTTC. Amino acids: CASSSGLAGGWETQYF.

This clonotype was observed a single time. The chain employs TRBV11-1 and TRBJ2-2; D possibly uses TRBD1 or TRBD2 (5 bases each). Germline CDR1 SGHAT, CDR2 FQDESV (reference sequence). The CDR3 covers 17 residues. Trimming shortened V by 1 base and J by 2 bases, and 14 bases separated the two germline ends. The CDR3 nucleotides are TGTGCCAGCAGCTTAGGGGGACCTCAGGGAAACACCGGGGAGCTGTTTTTT. Encoded protein: CASSLGGPQGNTGELFF.

The genes are TRBV11-2 and TRBJ2-7, with D possibly called TRBD1 or TRBD2 (5 bases each). Germline lookup yields CDR1 SGHAT and CDR2 FQNNGV. The CDR3 totals 15 residues. With 1 base removed from V and 3 bases from J, the gap between germline ends came to 13 bases. The CDR3 DNA follows: TGTGCCAGCAGCTTAGGGCCAGGGAGCCTCTACGAGCAGTACTTC. This sequence encodes CASSLGPGSLYEQYF.

This clonotype was observed a few times. The CDR3 reads CASSLKLAGGPYNEQFF. CDR3 DNA sequence: TGTGCCAGCAGCTTGAAACTAGCGGGGGGACCTTACAATGAGCAGTTCTTC. V gene TRBV5-5 combines with J gene TRBJ2-1; 12 bases line up with TRBD2. With V trimmed by 1 base and J by 4 bases, 6 bases remained unmatched. This CDR3 contains 17 residues. Germline assignment: CDR1 SGHKS and CDR2 YYEKEE (reference sequence).

This clonotype was seen more than once but under ten times. The V gene is TRBV11-2, the J gene TRBJ2-2, with D uncertain. Trimming took off 5 bases at V and 0 bases at J, with 16 bases between the two ends. This CDR3 is built from 17 residues. From germline, CDR1 is SGHAT and CDR2 FQNNGV. The CDR3: CASSHDARTANTGELFF. CDR3 sequence (DNA): TGTGCCAGCAGCCACGACGCTAGGACGGCGAACACCGGGGAGCTGTTTTTT.

V usage is TRBV6-1 and J usage is TRBJ2-5; 8 positions match TRBD1. V dropped 5 bases and J dropped 2; count of bases not matched to a gene: 10. This CDR3 has 16 residues. Germline CDR1 is MNHNS and CDR2 is SASEGT. CDR3 nucleotide sequence: TGTGCCAGCAGTACCCAGCAGGGGGCCGATCAAGAGACCCAGTACTTC. Its protein is CASSTQQGADQETQYF.